The TCR beta chain under discussion was sequenced for a study of early T cells in non-severe SARS-CoV-2 infection. TCRdb redid the calling of the 5' RACE reads with MiXCR, one entry per CDR3 protein. This table has roughly 54,000 distinct CDR3 sequences, about 8% appearing once. The CDR3 totals 16 residues. V lost 5 bases to trimming and J lost 0 bases, with 14 bases between them. Germline assignment: CDR1 MDHEN and CDR2 SYDVKM. This clonotype has a count of ten or more. Source: whole blood, taken at baseline. The chain joins TRBV28 to TRBJ2-1; a possible D gene is TRBD2 (5 bases). The receptor's source is an adult who was a healthcare worker with PCR-confirmed SARS-CoV-2 infection or an uninfected control (not recorded which). This chain's CDR3 is CASSPPIGLSYNEQFF. For the CDR3, the DNA is TGTGCCAGCAGTCCCCCGATTGGACTCTCCTACAATGAGCAGTTCTTC. Full variable domain (outside the CDR3, taken from reference TRBV28 and TRBJ2-1): DVKVTQSSRYLVKRTGEKVFLECVQDMDHENMFWYRQDPGLGLRLIYFSYDVKMKEKGDIPEGYSVSREKKERFSLILESASTNQTSMYLCASSPPIGLSYNEQFFGPGTRLTVL.